This T cell receptor beta chain stems from a study of cytomegalovirus exposure and HLA in healthy donors (dated by TCRdb to 2015 to 2018). Regarding the complete study: An earlier analysis of approximately 640 of the donors reported 250 to 300 Gb of sequence data and 120 million or so unique TCR beta sequences from about 200 million T cells. Approximately 300 gigabases of sequencing data and around 88 million unique TCR sequences made up an early release that covered about 640 HLA-typed donors. Of the 398 genotyped donors, 65% to 90% fell in the genetic ancestry cluster associated with self-reported Caucasian donors. The study was designed to test whether signatures of past pathogen exposure could be identified by cataloging public T cell receptors. The study used immunosequencing to profile the T cell repertoires of several hundred subjects and linked those repertoires to cytomegalovirus serostatus. Along with the roughly 700-subject first cohort, a separate validation cohort of roughly 110 different subjects was used. The study combined high-throughput TCR immunosequencing, statistical association of individual TCRs with disease status, and machine learning to predict cytomegalovirus infection status. To study patterns of TCR occurrence, a later analysis re-analyzed previously published TCR beta repertoires from around 660 donors and added high-resolution HLA genotyping. The later analysis used no new phenotypic data to find candidate immune exposures, relying instead on TCR beta sequences and their occurrence across donors. In an earlier analysis of 500 to 650 of the donors, high-throughput TCR beta sequencing was used to judge whether each TCR beta V gene segment behaved as functional or pseudogenic. Alongside the repertoire data, information on donor age, sex, ethnicity and CMV serostatus was compiled. A later genetic analysis used genome-wide SNP genotypes for about three fifths of the 666 donors, treating that subset as a discovery cohort. Every repertoire in the discovery cohort had been generated on one and the same sequencing platform. HLA typing included class I and class II loci at four-digit resolution. The number of donors typed differed by locus, with roughly 629-640 for A, B, C, DRB1 and DQB1, around 500 for DQA1, approximately 570 for DPA1, and around 450 for DPB1. Because of strong linkage in the cohort, roughly five DR-DQ haplotypes were treated as single units for association and clustering. On average, over 200,000 unique TCR beta nucleotide sequences were sequenced per donor among a few hundred genotyped donors of the cohort, with roughly 18% of those sequences being non-productive. Paper-wide results and their limitations: Sequencing depth was assumed to be roughly uniform across donors in the presence/absence analyses, though that assumption may not hold. The classifier was reported to diagnose cytomegalovirus status with high specificity and sensitivity in both the original cohort and the validation cohort. Some IMGT-functional V segments, including TRBV6-2 and TRBV6-3, could not be distinguished by the 87-base-pair reads and were therefore excluded. Because HLA typing was missing for some donors at each locus, association tests included only the typed subset. The authors suggested that the approach could potentially be extended to other disease states and immunological phenotypes. In a later analysis, 16,951 TCR beta sequences were associated with specific HLA alleles at a false discovery rate of 0.05. Most TCR sequences were seen in very few donors, while some public TCRs were found in many individuals. The cohort was sequenced for TCR beta chains only, and without alpha or paired-chain data the features that could be detected were limited. Most CMV-associated TCR beta chains appeared to be HLA-restricted in a later analysis, and the HLA associations seemed to be driven largely by CMV exposure. Some 16 rarely observed V segments, including chromosome 9 orphons, were excluded from the earlier analysis of a few hundred of the donors because counts were too low. Correlated functional status among segregating V segments might reflect linkage disequilibrium, but an unknown experimental factor could not be ruled out. In a later analysis, TCR association rates were found to vary across HLA loci, with the most associated TCRs seen for DRB1 alleles and the fewest for HLA-C alleles. A further reported finding was that TCR beta sequences accurately predicted the HLA-A and HLA-B alleles for most subjects in the first cohort. In an earlier analysis of more than 500 of the donors, most TCR beta V segments appeared in productive rearrangements about 87% or about 30% of the time, broadly matching IMGT annotations. According to a later analysis, parvovirus B19, influenza, CMV and Epstein-Barr virus appeared linked to several top co-occurrence clusters. When HLA alleles, especially DR and DQ, strongly co-occurred, attributing TCR associations to individual alleles was difficult. In vitro tests confirmed that a few of the cytomegalovirus-associated TCR beta chains recognize cytomegalovirus antigens. The study gave a list of 150 to 200 TCR beta chains associated with cytomegalovirus. A later genetic analysis reported fewer N-insertions in productive TCRs among donors in an Asian-associated ancestry cluster than the roughly 650-donor mean. Immune exposure information for the cohort was limited to CMV serostatus. A group of highly shared sequence variants was considered likely to be a technical artifact of the sequencing pipeline. An association between a missense DCLRE1C variant and V-gene and J-gene trimming of TCR beta chains was found in a later genetic analysis and replicated in an independent cohort. A later analysis found that HLA-associated TCR beta chains were more clonally expanded and had lower generation probabilities than equally common non-associated chains.

The library was made by the immunoSEQ multiplex PCR assay. For the multiplex PCR, a mixture combining 60 forward primers for TCR Vbeta segments and 13 reverse primers for TCR Jbeta segments was used. The CDR3 region of rearranged TCR beta genes was amplified from genomic DNA with a multiplex PCR assay. On the Illumina HiSeq System, the amplified TCR beta libraries were sequenced as 87-base-pair reads. The original methods were these. Across the roughly 600 repertoires, a later analysis counted some 80 million unique TCR beta chains, some 11 million of which were shared by at least two donors. A nearest-neighbor algorithm error-corrected the raw reads and collapsed the reads into unique sequences, merging closely related sequences to remove PCR and sequencing errors. To assign V, D and J gene segments, CDR3 sequences were aligned to IMGT reference sequences. For a sequence to be retained, a match of at least six nucleotides was required to both a V gene segment and a J gene segment. Rearrangements were called productive when the CDR3 lacked stop codons and stayed in frame with V and J; all others were non-productive. Following IMGT convention, CDR3 was defined as the stretch from the second conserved V-encoded cysteine to the conserved J-encoded phenylalanine. The earlier analysis of some 550 of the donors excluded any sequence lacking an unambiguous match to a single V gene segment. In an earlier analysis of roughly 500 of the donors, V segments were called functional above 56.7% productive rearrangements and were called segregating when the between-donor standard deviation exceeded 5%. A statistical classification framework was developed to diagnose cytomegalovirus status using the catalog of TCR beta chain sequences. In a later analysis, TCR nucleotide sequences were compared against IMGT/GENE-DB human TR gene sequences so that V and J genes could be assigned. In a later analysis, CDR3 sequences and most-parsimonious VDJ recombination scenarios were assigned using the TCRdist pipeline. In a later analysis, each TCR beta chain was defined by its CDR3 amino acid sequence together with its V-gene family, and reads without a unique V-gene family were excluded. To address suspected cross-contamination and a sequencing artifact, a later analysis removed a few hundred highly shared, low-generation-probability nucleotide sequences. In a later analysis, a clonal expansion index was calculated for each public chain from normalized within-repertoire ranks of inferred template counts. In a later analysis, generation probabilities were computed using a VDJ recombination model fitted to out-of-frame rearrangements, and the results were checked against IGoR. A later analysis scored TCR-TCR, TCR-HLA and TCR-CMV co-occurrence with hypergeometric tests, applying a repertoire-size bias correction to TCR pairs. A later analysis estimated false discovery rates by permuting HLA or CMV assignments 20 times. A later analysis grouped co-occurring TCRs with DBSCAN, adding TCRdist sequence similarity when clustering within HLA-allele-positive subsets. Co-occurrence clustering excluded repertoires with fewer than 30,000 or more than 120,000 public chains, plus five with anomalous nucleotide sharing. The table comes from immuneACCESS by way of TCRdb, which keeps in-frame sequences with V and J called. Part of the clones is missing from these tables; in studies checked, under half for an unresolved V gene and the rest for unknown reasons. D and trimming were read from the DNA, whereas the V and J calls and clone size are those reported in that table. This sample holds roughly 170,000 clones; 60% to 85% were observed only once. About 0.8% of the sample rests with the top ten.

As regards this clone: Its cognate antigen has yet to be identified. Qualities for individual bases were not recorded, and no much larger clone is one base off.

The cohort was made up of 666 healthy bone marrow donors. At the time of sampling, all cohort members were nominally healthy, though unrecorded immune exposures were likely present. The donor was CMV seronegative and belonged to the group of over 350 seronegative cohort members. Each donor provided a peripheral blood sample, and peripheral blood mononuclear cells were used for TCR beta sequencing. Genomic DNA extraction from the blood cell samples was performed with the Qiagen DNeasy Blood Extraction Kit. CDR1 and CDR2 were assigned from the germline V gene as MNHEY and SVGAGI. Compared with germline, V lacks 6 bases and J lacks 0 bases; bases without a gene match: 2. Including cysteine and phenylalanine, the CDR3 has 14 amino acids. Only the CDR3 DNA stays, 42 bases, in frame from base 1.

This sequence uses TRBV6-5 and TRBJ1-1, with 9 middle bases fitting TRBD1. The sample comprised PBMCs. This TCR came from a female donor in good health and CMV-seronegative. In nucleotides, the sequence is TGTGCCAGCAGGGACAGGGGACTGAACACTGAAGCTTTCTTT. It encodes CASRDRGLNTEAFF.